This T cell receptor beta chain was retrieved from a study of CD8 T cells in Susac syndrome. Deletions cut 4 bases from V and 4 bases from J, with 7 bases between. The germline CDR1 and CDR2 sequences are SQVTM and ANQGSEA. There are 11 residues in the CDR3. Random hexamers were used to reverse transcribe the RNA input (about 0.5 to 1 ug). One entry per CDR3 protein results from TCRdb running MiXCR on the immunoSEQ multiplex PCR reads. The table shows under 200,000 distinct CDR3 sequences, with 85% to 95% occurring only once. Material: CD8+ T cells from PBMCs. The receptor was isolated from a human donor with multiple sclerosis. The chain joins TRBV29-1 to TRBJ1-2; D remains unclear. CDR3 bases: TGCAGCGTTGCTACGGGCTATGGCTACACCTTC. It encodes CSVATGYGYTF.